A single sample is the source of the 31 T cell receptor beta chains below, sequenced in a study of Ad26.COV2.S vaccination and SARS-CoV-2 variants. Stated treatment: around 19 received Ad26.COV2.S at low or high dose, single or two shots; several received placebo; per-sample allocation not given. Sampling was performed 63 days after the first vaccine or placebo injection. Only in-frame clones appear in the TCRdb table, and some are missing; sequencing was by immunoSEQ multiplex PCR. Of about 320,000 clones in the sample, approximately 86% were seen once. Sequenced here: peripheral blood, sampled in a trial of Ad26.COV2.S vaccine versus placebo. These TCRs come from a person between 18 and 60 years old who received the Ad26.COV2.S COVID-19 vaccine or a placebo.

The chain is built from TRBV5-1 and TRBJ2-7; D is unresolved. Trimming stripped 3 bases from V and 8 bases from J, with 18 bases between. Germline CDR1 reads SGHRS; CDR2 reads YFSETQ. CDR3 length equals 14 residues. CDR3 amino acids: CASSSDVGGRKQYF. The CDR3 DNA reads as TGCGCCAGCAGCTCCGACGTGGGTGGTCGAAAGCAGTACTTC.

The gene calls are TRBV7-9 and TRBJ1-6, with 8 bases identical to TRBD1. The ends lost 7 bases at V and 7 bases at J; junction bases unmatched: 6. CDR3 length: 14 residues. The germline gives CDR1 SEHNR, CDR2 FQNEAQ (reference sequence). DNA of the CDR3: TGTGCCAGCAACTTGGGACAGGCAAATTCACCCCTCCACTTT. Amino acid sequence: CASNLGQANSPLHF.

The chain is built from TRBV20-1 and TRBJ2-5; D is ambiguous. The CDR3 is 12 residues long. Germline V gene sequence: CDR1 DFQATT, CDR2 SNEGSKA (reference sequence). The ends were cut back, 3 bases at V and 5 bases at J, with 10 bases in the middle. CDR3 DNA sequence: TGCAGTGCTAGTTTACATCAGGAGACCCAGTACTTC. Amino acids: CSASLHQETQYF.

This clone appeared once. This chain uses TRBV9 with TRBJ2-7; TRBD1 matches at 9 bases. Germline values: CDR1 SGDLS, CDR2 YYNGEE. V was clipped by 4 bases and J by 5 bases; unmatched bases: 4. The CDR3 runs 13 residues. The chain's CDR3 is CASSPGTGNEQYF. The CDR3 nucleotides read TGTGCCAGCAGCCCCGGGACAGGGAACGAGCAGTACTTC.

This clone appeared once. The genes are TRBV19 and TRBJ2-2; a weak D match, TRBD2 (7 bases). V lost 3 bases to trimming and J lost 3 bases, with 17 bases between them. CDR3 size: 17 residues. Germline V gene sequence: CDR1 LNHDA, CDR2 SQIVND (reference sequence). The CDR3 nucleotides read TGTGCCAGTAGTATCGTGGCGGGGGCCAGGGACACCGGGGAGCTGTTTTTT. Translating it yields CASSIVAGARDTGELFF.

In DNA, the CDR3 is TGTGCCAGCAGCTTCCCCGCGGGCGATGGAAACACCATATATTTT. Amino acid sequence: CASSFPAGDGNTIYF. The J gene is TRBJ1-3, the V gene TRBV7-2; no definite D call. Germline values: CDR1 SGHTA, CDR2 FQGNSA. V was shortened by 3 bases and J by 3 bases, with 12 bases between the two germline ends. There are 15 residues in the CDR3.

This chain's CDR3 is CASSLVGTPWGNEQFF. DNA of the CDR3: TGTGCCAGCAGCTTAGTGGGGACTCCCTGGGGCAATGAGCAGTTCTTC. The chain couples TRBV11-3 to TRBJ2-1, with D possibly TRBD2 on 6 matching bases. The CDR3 has 16 residues. V lost 1 base and J lost 6, with 16 bases in between. CDR1 is SGHNT, CDR2 YENEEA, per germline.

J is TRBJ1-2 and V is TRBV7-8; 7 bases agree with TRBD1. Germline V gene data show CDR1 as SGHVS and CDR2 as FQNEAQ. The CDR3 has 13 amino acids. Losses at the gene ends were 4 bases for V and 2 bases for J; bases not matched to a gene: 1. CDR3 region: CASSSTGNYGYTF. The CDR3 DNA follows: TGTGCCAGCAGCTCGACAGGGAACTATGGCTACACCTTC.

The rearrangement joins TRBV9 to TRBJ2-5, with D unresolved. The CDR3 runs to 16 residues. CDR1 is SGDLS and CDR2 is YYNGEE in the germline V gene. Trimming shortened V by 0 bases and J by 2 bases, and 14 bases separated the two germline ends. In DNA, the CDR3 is TGTGCCAGCAGCGTAGGACGAGGCATTTATCAAGAGACCCAGTACTTC. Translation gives CASSVGRGIYQETQYF.

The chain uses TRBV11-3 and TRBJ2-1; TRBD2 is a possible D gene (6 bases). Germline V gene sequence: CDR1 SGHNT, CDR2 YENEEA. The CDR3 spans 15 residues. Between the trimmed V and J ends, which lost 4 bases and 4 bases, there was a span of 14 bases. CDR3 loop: CASSSAVGGYNEQFF. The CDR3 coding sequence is TGTGCCAGCAGCTCGGCGGTCGGGGGTTACAATGAGCAGTTCTTC.

DNA of the CDR3: TGTGCCAGCAGCAAGACAGGGGGAGTATATAGCAATCAGCCCCAGCATTTT. Residues: CASSKTGGVYSNQPQHF. J is TRBJ1-5 and V is TRBV6-2 or TRBV6-3; 9 nucleotides align to TRBD1. This CDR3 comprises 17 residues. V lost 6 bases and J lost 0; bases outside the gene matches: 9. The germline CDR1 and CDR2 sequences are MNHEY and SVGEGT.

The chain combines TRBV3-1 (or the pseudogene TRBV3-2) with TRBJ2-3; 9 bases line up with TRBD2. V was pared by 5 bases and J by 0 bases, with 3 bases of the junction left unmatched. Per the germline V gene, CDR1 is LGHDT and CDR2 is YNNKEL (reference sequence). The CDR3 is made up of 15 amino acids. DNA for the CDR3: TGTGCCAGCAGCTTTCTAGCGGGGAGCACAGATACGCAGTATTTT. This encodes CASSFLAGSTDTQYF.

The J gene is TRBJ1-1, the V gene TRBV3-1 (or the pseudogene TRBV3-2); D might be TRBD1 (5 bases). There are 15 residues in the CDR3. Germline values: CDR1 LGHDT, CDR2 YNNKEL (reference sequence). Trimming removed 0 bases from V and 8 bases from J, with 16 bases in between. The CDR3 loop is CASSQDLWGNREAFF. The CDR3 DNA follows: TGTGCCAGCAGCCAAGATCTTTGGGGGAACCGAGAAGCTTTCTTT.

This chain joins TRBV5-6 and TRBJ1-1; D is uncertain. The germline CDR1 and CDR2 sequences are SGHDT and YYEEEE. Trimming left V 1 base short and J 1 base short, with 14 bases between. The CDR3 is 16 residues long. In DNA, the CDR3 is TGTGCCAGCAGCTTGTCGGCAGGACCAACGAACACTGAAGCTTTCTTT. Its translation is CASSLSAGPTNTEAFF.

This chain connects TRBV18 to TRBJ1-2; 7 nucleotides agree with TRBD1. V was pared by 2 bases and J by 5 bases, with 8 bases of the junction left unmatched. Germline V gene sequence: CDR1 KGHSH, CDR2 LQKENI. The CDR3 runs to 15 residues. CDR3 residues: CASSPDRAPGYGYTF. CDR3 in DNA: TGTGCCAGCTCACCAGACAGGGCACCGGGGTATGGCTACACCTTC.

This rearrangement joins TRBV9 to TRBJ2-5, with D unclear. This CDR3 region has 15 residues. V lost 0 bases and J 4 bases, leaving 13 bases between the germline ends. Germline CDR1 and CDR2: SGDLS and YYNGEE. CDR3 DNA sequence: TGTGCCAGCAGCGTAGAAGGTCAACTCGGAGAGACCCAGTACTTC. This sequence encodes CASSVEGQLGETQYF.

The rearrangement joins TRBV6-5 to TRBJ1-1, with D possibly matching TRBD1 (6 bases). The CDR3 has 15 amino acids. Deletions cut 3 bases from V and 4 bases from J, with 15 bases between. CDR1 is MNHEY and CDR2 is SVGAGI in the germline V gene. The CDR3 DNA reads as TGTGCCAGCAGTTATAAACAGGGCTGGGGCACTGAAGCTTTCTTT. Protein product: CASSYKQGWGTEAFF.

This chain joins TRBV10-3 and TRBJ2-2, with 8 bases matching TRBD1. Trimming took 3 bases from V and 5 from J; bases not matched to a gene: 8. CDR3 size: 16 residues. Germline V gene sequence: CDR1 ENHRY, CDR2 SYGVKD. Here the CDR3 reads CAISDRAGGHTGELFF. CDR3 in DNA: TGTGCCATCAGTGATCGGGCAGGGGGCCATACCGGGGAGCTGTTTTTT.

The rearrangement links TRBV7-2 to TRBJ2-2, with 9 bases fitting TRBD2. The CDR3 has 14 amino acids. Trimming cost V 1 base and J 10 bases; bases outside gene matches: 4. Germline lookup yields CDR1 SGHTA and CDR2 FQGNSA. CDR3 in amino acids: CASSLGRGGAELFF. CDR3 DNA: TGTGCCAGCAGCTTAGGTCGCGGGGGGGCGGAGCTGTTTTTT.

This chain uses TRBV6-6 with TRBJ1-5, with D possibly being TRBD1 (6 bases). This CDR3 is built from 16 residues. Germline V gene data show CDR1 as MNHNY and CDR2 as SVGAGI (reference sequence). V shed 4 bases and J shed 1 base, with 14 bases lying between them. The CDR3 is CASSSPLRGSNQPQHF. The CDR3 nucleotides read TGTGCCAGCAGTTCCCCACTCAGGGGAAGCAATCAGCCCCAGCATTTT.

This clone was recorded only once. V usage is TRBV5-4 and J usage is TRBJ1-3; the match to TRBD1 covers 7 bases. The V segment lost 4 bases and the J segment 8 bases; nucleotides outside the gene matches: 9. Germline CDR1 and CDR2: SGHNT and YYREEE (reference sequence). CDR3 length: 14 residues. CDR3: CASSRKTGADTIYF. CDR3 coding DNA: TGTGCCAGCAGCCGAAAAACAGGGGCGGACACCATATATTTT.

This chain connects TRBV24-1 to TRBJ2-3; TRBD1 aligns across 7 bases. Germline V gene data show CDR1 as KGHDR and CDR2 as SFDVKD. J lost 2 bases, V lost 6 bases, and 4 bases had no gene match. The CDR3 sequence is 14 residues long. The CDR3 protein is CATSLGQVTDTQYF. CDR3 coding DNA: TGTGCCACCAGTCTCGGACAGGTCACAGATACGCAGTATTTT.

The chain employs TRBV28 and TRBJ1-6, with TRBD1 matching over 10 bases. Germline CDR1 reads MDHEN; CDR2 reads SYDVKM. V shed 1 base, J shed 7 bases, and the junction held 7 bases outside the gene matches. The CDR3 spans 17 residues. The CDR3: CASSLFGQGVGNSPLHF. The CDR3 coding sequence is TGTGCCAGCAGTTTATTTGGACAGGGGGTAGGGAATTCACCCCTCCACTTT.

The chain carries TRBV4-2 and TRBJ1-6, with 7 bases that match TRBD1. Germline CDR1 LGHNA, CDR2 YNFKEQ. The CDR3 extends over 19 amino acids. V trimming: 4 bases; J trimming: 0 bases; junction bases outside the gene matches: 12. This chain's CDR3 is CASSRRTDRDSSYNSPLHF. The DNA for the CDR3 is TGTGCCAGCAGCCGCCGAACTGACAGGGACAGCTCCTATAATTCACCCCTCCACTTT.

The CDR3 coding sequence is TGTGCCAGCAGCTTAGCAGTTGGTAGCAATCAGCCCCAGCATTTT. Translated: CASSLAVGSNQPQHF. This chain links TRBV7-6 with TRBJ1-5; D is undetermined. V dropped 0 bases and J dropped 0 bases, with 6 bases sitting between them. The CDR3 spans 15 residues. From germline, CDR1 is SGHVS and CDR2 FNYEAQ.

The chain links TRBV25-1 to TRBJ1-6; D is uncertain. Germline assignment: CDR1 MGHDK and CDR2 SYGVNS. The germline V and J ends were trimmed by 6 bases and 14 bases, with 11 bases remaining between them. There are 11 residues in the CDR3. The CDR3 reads CASRKTGSLHF. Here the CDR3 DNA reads TGTGCCAGCAGAAAAACTGGATCCCTCCACTTT. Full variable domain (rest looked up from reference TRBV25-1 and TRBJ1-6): EADIYQTPRYLVIGTGKKITLECSQTMGHDKMYWYQQDPGMELHLIHYSYGVNSTEKGDLSSESTVSRIRTEHFPLTLESARPSHTSQYLCASRKTGSLHFGNGTRLTVT.

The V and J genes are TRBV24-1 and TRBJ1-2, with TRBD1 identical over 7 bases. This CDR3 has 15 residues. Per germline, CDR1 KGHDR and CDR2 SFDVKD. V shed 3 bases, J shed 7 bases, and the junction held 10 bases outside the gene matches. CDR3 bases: TGTGCCACCAGTGATCCCCGGACAGGTCGAGTTGGCTACACCTTC. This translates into CATSDPRTGRVGYTF.

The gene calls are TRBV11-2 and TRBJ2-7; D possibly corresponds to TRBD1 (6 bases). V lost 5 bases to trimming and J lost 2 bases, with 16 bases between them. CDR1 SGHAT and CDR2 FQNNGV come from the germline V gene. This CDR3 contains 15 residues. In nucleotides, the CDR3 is TGTGCCAGCAGCCCGACCTCGGACAGAGCCTACGAGCAGTACTTC. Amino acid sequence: CASSPTSDRAYEQYF.

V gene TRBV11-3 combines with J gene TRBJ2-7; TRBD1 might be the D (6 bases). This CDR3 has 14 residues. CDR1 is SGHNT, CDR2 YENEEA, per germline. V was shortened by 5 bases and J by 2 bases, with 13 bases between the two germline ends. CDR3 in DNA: TGTGCCAGCAGCAAAGGGGGAGTTGCCTACGAGCAGTACTTC. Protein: CASSKGGVAYEQYF.

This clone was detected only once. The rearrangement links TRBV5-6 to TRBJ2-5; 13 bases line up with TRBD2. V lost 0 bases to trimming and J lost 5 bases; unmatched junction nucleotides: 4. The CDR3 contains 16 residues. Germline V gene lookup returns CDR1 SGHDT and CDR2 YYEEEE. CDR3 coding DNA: TGTGCCAGCAGCTTGGCCACTAGCGGGGGGGCGGAGACCCAGTACTTC. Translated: CASSLATSGGAETQYF.

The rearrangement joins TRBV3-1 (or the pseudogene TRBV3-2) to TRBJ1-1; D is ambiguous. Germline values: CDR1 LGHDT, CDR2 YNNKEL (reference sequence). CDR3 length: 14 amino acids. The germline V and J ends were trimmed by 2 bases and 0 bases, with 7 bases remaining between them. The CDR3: CASSQILMNTEAFF. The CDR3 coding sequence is TGTGCCAGCAGCCAAATCCTCATGAACACTGAAGCTTTCTTT.